Listed below are T cell receptor beta chains from one sample, sequenced in a study of blood T cells in healthy people across ages. MiXCR, applied by TCRdb to the 5' RACE reads, yields one record per CDR3 protein. The sample comprises 600,000 to 800,000 distinct CDR3 sequences, roughly half of which are singletons, and approximately 13% rests with the top ten. Sample: blood. Every receptor here comes from a woman of 80 years or more in good health. Both conserved end residues are part of each CDR3. Fields, in order: clone size, J gene, V gene, D gene, CDR3 protein, CDR3 DNA. D genes are given only for firm matches. The size entry is marked missing in some rows and otherwise reads once, few, many or a size class.

clone size: .; J gene: TRBJ1-5; V gene: TRBV20-1; D gene: .; CDR3 protein: CSASANQPQHF; CDR3 DNA: TGCAGTGCTAGCGCTAATCAGCCCCAGCATTTT
clone size: .; J gene: TRBJ2-2; V gene: TRBV3-1; D gene: .; CDR3 protein: CASSPSGIRVDTGELFF; CDR3 DNA: TGTGCCAGCAGCCCGTCGGGCATCAGGGTGGACACCGGGGAGCTGTTTTTT
clone size: .; J gene: TRBJ2-7; V gene: TRBV11-2; D gene: TRBD2; CDR3 protein: CASSAPGTIYEQYF; CDR3 DNA: TGTGCCAGCAGCGCCCCCGGGACTATATACGAGCAGTACTTC
clone size: once; J gene: TRBJ1-1; V gene: TRBV6-5; D gene: .; CDR3 protein: CASIPADLGNTEAFF; CDR3 DNA: TGTGCCAGCATCCCGGCGGACCTGGGGAACACTGAAGCTTTCTTT
clone size: many; J gene: TRBJ2-4; V gene: TRBV5-1; D gene: TRBD1; CDR3 protein: CASSLGGATKNIQYF; CDR3 DNA: TGCGCCAGCAGCTTAGGGGGCGCGACCAAAAACATTCAGTACTTC
clone size: many; J gene: TRBJ2-3; V gene: TRBV5-1; D gene: .; CDR3 protein: CASSPTTGTDTQYF; CDR3 DNA: TGCGCCAGCAGCCCTACGACGGGGACAGATACGCAGTATTTT
clone size: many; J gene: TRBJ2-7; V gene: TRBV29-1; D gene: .; CDR3 protein: CSVVFYEQYF; CDR3 DNA: TGCAGCGTTGTCTTCTACGAGCAGTACTTC
clone size: many; J gene: TRBJ2-1; V gene: TRBV18; D gene: .; CDR3 protein: CASSPPTGRGGEQFF; CDR3 DNA: TGTGCCAGCTCACCACCGACAGGGCGGGGAGGTGAGCAGTTCTTC
clone size: .; J gene: TRBJ2-2; V gene: TRBV7-2; D gene: TRBD2; CDR3 protein: CASSLSSGVENGELFF; CDR3 DNA: TGTGCCAGCAGCCTATCTAGCGGGGTCGAGAACGGGGAGCTGTTTTTT
clone size: many; J gene: TRBJ1-1; V gene: TRBV15; D gene: .; CDR3 protein: CATSRELGNTEAFF; CDR3 DNA: TGTGCCACCAGCAGAGAATTGGGGAACACTGAAGCTTTCTTT
clone size: .; J gene: TRBJ1-4; V gene: TRBV7-6; D gene: .; CDR3 protein: CASSYNERDVGEKLFF; CDR3 DNA: TGTGCCAGCAGCTACAACGAACGGGACGTCGGTGAAAAACTGTTTTTT
clone size: .; J gene: TRBJ2-2; V gene: TRBV2; D gene: .; CDR3 protein: CASSALGRMNTGELFF; CDR3 DNA: TGTGCCAGCAGTGCCCTGGGACGGATGAACACCGGGGAGCTGTTTTTT
clone size: once; J gene: TRBJ1-2; V gene: TRBV2; D gene: .; CDR3 protein: CASSEQGVSYGYTF; CDR3 DNA: TGTGCCAGCAGTGAGCAAGGGGTAAGCTATGGCTACACCTTC
clone size: few; J gene: TRBJ2-5; V gene: TRBV3-1; D gene: .; CDR3 protein: CASSHLDSAYQETQYF; CDR3 DNA: TGTGCCAGCAGCCACCTGGACAGCGCGTACCAAGAGACCCAGTACTTC
clone size: once; J gene: TRBJ2-1; V gene: TRBV2; D gene: TRBD1; CDR3 protein: CARGQGAGYNEQFF; CDR3 DNA: TGTGCCAGAGGACAGGGGGCAGGCTACAATGAGCAGTTCTTC
clone size: many; J gene: TRBJ2-1; V gene: TRBV19; D gene: TRBD2; CDR3 protein: CASSIGASGGASIYNEQFF; CDR3 DNA: TGTGCCAGTAGTATTGGGGCTAGCGGGGGGGCGTCGATCTACAATGAGCAGTTCTTC